The next 12 T cell receptor beta chains were all read from a single sample in a study of blood T cell repertoires in COVID-19. TCRdb keeps only in-frame clones here, not all; method: immunoSEQ multiplex PCR. This sample yields tens of thousands of clones, of which more than 85% are seen a single time; roughly a quarter belongs to the top ten. The sample was peripheral blood. Every receptor here comes from an elderly woman with active or convalescent COVID-19.

The genes are TRBV6-5 and TRBJ2-2, with D perhaps matching TRBD1 (8 bases). The CDR3 consists of 15 residues. Trimming pared 7 bases from V and 5 bases from J, leaving 17 bases between. Germline V gene sequence: CDR1 MNHEY, CDR2 SVGAGI. The CDR3 region is CASTKDRGGTGELFF. CDR3 coding DNA: TGTGCCAGCACCAAAGACAGGGGAGGGACCGGGGAGCTGTTTTTT.

The rearrangement links TRBV5-1 to TRBJ2-1; 7 bases are a match to TRBD2. Trimming cost V 4 bases and J 0 bases; bases outside gene matches: 4. Germline-derived CDR1 and CDR2 are SGHRS and YFSETQ. This CDR3 comprises 15 residues. The CDR3 nucleotides read TGCGCCAGCAGCCCCGGGAGGAGCTCCTACAATGAGCAGTTCTTC. Encoded protein: CASSPGRSSYNEQFF.

This chain joins TRBV19 and TRBJ2-4; 9 bases map to TRBD1. The germline gives CDR1 LNHDA, CDR2 SQIVND (reference sequence). The CDR3 covers 16 residues. With V trimmed by 6 bases and J by 0 bases, 6 bases remained unmatched. The CDR3 DNA is TGTGCCAGTAGGGACACAGGGGGCCCAGCCAAAAACATTCAGTACTTC. This codes for CASRDTGGPAKNIQYF. Full variable domain (rest looked up from reference TRBV19 and TRBJ2-4): DGGITQSPKYLFRKEGQNVTLSCEQNLNHDAMYWYRQDPGQGLRLIYYSQIVNDFQKGDIAEGYSVSREKKESFPLTVTSAQKNPTAFYLCASRDTGGPAKNIQYFGAGTRLSVL.

The CDR3 protein is CSVDLGLVGNEQFF. Written as DNA, the CDR3 is TGCAGCGTTGACCTAGGACTAGTGGGCAATGAGCAGTTCTTC. The gene calls are TRBV29-1 and TRBJ2-1; 7 nucleotides match TRBD2. Looked up from germline, CDR1 is SQVTM and CDR2 is ANQGSEA. Losses at the gene ends were 3 bases for V and 6 bases for J; bases not matched to a gene: 8. The CDR3 covers 14 residues.

The J gene is TRBJ1-5, the V gene TRBV23-1, with D possibly being TRBD1 (6 bases). TRBV23-1 has ORF status, its function being uncertain. The V end lost 2 bases, the J end lost 0 bases, and 17 bases lay between the germline ends. The CDR3 is 18 amino acids. The chain's CDR3 is CASSQGTTNLSSNQPQHF. The DNA for the CDR3 is TGCGCCAGCAGTCAAGGGACAACGAACCTCAGTAGCAATCAGCCCCAGCATTTT.

This chain uses TRBV29-1 with TRBJ2-3; 11 bases match TRBD2. The CDR3 has 15 residues. J was trimmed by 1 base and V by 5 bases; bases with no gene match: 5. CDR1 SQVTM and CDR2 ANQGSEA come from the germline V gene. CDR3 protein: CSVTTSGGGTDTQYF. The CDR3 DNA follows: TGCAGCGTTACCACTAGCGGGGGAGGCACAGATACGCAGTATTTT.

This clone was counted once. The chain carries TRBV28 and TRBJ1-4; TRBD1 might be the D (6 bases). This CDR3 is 15 amino acids long. Deletions cut 6 bases from V and 6 bases from J, with 17 bases between. Looked up from germline, CDR1 is MDHEN and CDR2 is SYDVKM. The chain's CDR3 is CASRRTGGLDEKLFF. As DNA, the CDR3 is TGTGCCAGCAGACGCACCGGGGGGCTTGATGAAAAACTGTTTTTT.

This chain uses TRBV5-1 with TRBJ1-1; D call uncertain. Trimming stripped 7 bases from V and 1 base from J, with 5 bases between. CDR1 and CDR2 (germline): SGHRS, YFSETQ. CDR3 length: 11 residues. The CDR3 here is CASLGNTEAFF. For the CDR3, the DNA is TGCGCCAGCCTAGGGAACACTGAAGCTTTCTTT. The whole variable domain, filled in from reference TRBV5-1 and TRBJ1-1, reads KAGVTQTPRYLIKTRGQQVTLSCSPISGHRSVSWYQQTPGQGLQFLFEYFSETQRNKGNFPGRFSGRQFSNSRSEMNVSTLELGDSALYLCASLGNTEAFFGQGTRLTVV.

The rearrangement uses TRBV19 and TRBJ1-4, with a possible D match to TRBD1 (6 bases). The CDR3 contains 15 residues. Between the trimmed V and J ends, which lost 2 bases and 0 bases, there was a span of 7 bases. Germline V CDR1 and CDR2: LNHDA, SQIVND (reference sequence). DNA for the CDR3: TGTGCCAGTAGTATACAGGGGTCAACTAATGAAAAACTGTTTTTT. Its protein product is CASSIQGSTNEKLFF.

The V call is TRBV19, the J call TRBJ1-2, with 10 bases that match TRBD1. The trim removed 5 bases at V and 6 bases at J, leaving 0 bases unmatched. The CDR3 runs to 12 residues. Germline V gene lookup returns CDR1 LNHDA and CDR2 SQIVND (reference sequence). The CDR3 protein is CASSDRGHGYTF. CDR3 DNA sequence: TGTGCCAGTAGTGACAGGGGGCATGGCTACACCTTC.

This clone qualifies as medium-sized (0.01 to 0.1%). The chain couples TRBV6-1 to TRBJ1-2, with D unclear. Germline V gene sequence: CDR1 MNHNS, CDR2 SASEGT. V lost 1 base to trimming and J lost 3 bases, with 12 bases between them. The CDR3 is 15 residues long. CDR3 amino acids: CASSEVEGFDYGYTF. CDR3 nucleotides: TGTGCCAGCAGTGAAGTAGAGGGTTTCGACTATGGCTACACCTTC.

CDR3 protein: CASNDKGWDTQYF. Written as DNA, the CDR3 is TGTGCCAGTAATGACAAGGGGTGGGATACGCAGTATTTT. The V and J genes are TRBV19 and TRBJ2-3; possible D gene TRBD1, 5 bases. Between the trimmed V and J ends, which lost 7 bases and 6 bases, there was a span of 14 bases. The CDR3 covers 13 residues. CDR1 is LNHDA and CDR2 is SQIVND in the germline V gene (reference sequence).